These T cell receptor beta chains were read from a single sample in a study of blood T cell repertoires in COVID-19. Method: immunoSEQ multiplex PCR; TCRdb's copy keeps in-frame clones and lacks some. The table lists roughly 200,000 clones, roughly 90% of them singletons. Sequencing was performed on PBMCs or T cells enriched from blood (not recorded which). The receptors originated from a woman in her thirties who had been exposed to COVID-19. CDR3s include the opening cysteine and the closing phenylalanine or tryptophan. A D gene is named only where the DNA matches it firmly. Rows may omit the clone size; those that give it use once, few, many or a size class.

NA TRBJ1-4 TRBD1 TRBV5-8 CASSLGQGATNEKLFF TGTGCCAGCAGCTTAGGACAGGGGGCAACTAATGAAAAACTGTTTTTT
NA TRBJ1-2 NA TRBV20-1 CSASTGWAYGYTF TGCAGTGCTAGTACAGGGTGGGCTTATGGCTACACCTTC
NA TRBJ2-7 TRBD1 TRBV4-1 CASSRGDARDRGSYEQYF TGCGCCAGCAGTCGGGGGGATGCACGGGACAGGGGTTCGTACGAGCAGTACTTC
NA TRBJ2-7 TRBD1 TRBV5-4 CASSFGGGTGVYEQYF TGTGCCAGCAGCTTCGGTGGGGGGACAGGGGTTTACGAGCAGTACTTC
NA TRBJ2-7 TRBD1 TRBV4-1 CASSQERTGGHYEQYF TGCGCCAGCAGCCAAGAACGAACAGGGGGTCACTACGAGCAGTACTTC
NA TRBJ1-2 NA TRBV30 CAWSWGHYYGYTF TGTGCCTGGAGTTGGGGACACTACTATGGCTACACCTTC
few TRBJ1-2 NA TRBV4-1 CASSQDLAYYGYTF TGCGCCAGCAGCCAAGATTTAGCTTACTATGGCTACACCTTC
NA TRBJ2-7 TRBD1 TRBV2 CASAGTGPHEQYF TGTGCCAGCGCCGGGACAGGACCCCACGAGCAGTACTTC
NA TRBJ1-5 TRBD1 TRBV2 CASRGQGGGQPQHF TGTGCCAGCCGGGGACAGGGGGGAGGTCAGCCCCAGCATTTT
NA TRBJ2-1 NA TRBV27 CASRMDSYNEQFF TGTGCCAGCAGAATGGACAGCTACAATGAGCAGTTCTTC
NA TRBJ1-5 NA TRBV30 CAWSVGRSNQPQHF TGTGCCTGGAGTGTCGGAAGGAGTAATCAGCCCCAGCATTTT
NA TRBJ2-7 TRBD2 TRBV11-2 CASSLGRGGFYEQYF TGTGCCAGCAGCTTAGGTCGCGGGGGATTCTACGAGCAGTACTTC
NA TRBJ1-4 TRBD1 TRBV19 CASSVNNQGAGEKLFF TGTGCCAGTAGTGTGAACAATCAGGGGGCGGGTGAAAAACTGTTTTTT
NA TRBJ2-7 NA TRBV29-1 CSGRGATYEQYF TGCAGCGGACGGGGGGCTACCTACGAGCAGTACTTC
NA TRBJ1-5 NA TRBV3-1/TRBV3-2 CASSQDFRDQPQHF TGTGCCAGCAGCCAAGATTTCCGGGATCAGCCCCAGCATTTT
NA TRBJ1-1 NA TRBV7-3 CASSLSAGNTEAFF TGTGCCAGCAGCTTAAGCGCAGGCAACACTGAAGCTTTCTTT
NA TRBJ2-3 NA TRBV4-1 CASSRGEGTDTQYF TGCGCCAGCAGCCGCGGGGAGGGCACAGATACGCAGTATTTT
NA TRBJ1-2 TRBD1 TRBV5-8 CASSLGGTGGYGYTF TGTGCCAGCAGCTTGGGGGGGACAGGAGGCTATGGCTACACCTTC
NA TRBJ2-5 TRBD2 TRBV19 CASSITSGGETQYF TGTGCCAGTAGTATAACTAGCGGGGGTGAGACCCAGTACTTC
NA TRBJ1-6 TRBD1 TRBV2 CAGRDRVNSPLHF TGTGCCGGCCGGGACAGGGTTAATTCACCCCTCCACTTT
few TRBJ1-2 NA TRBV5-4 CASSISQGNYGYTF TGTGCCAGCAGCATCAGCCAGGGAAACTATGGCTACACCTTC
NA TRBJ1-2 TRBD1 TRBV5-1 CASSPETGTGSGYTF TGCGCCAGCAGCCCTGAAACGGGGACAGGGAGTGGCTACACCTTC
few TRBJ1-1 TRBD1 TRBV10-3 CASRQGTEAFF TGTGCCAGCCGACAGGGCACTGAAGCTTTCTTT
NA TRBJ2-4 TRBD1 TRBV5-1 CASSLGTGPGDIQYF TGCGCCAGCAGCTTGGGGACAGGGCCTGGGGACATTCAGTACTTC
NA TRBJ1-1 NA TRBV27 CASSPIPKGEVTEAFF TGTGCCAGCAGTCCTATACCGAAAGGGGAGGTCACTGAAGCTTTCTTT
NA TRBJ2-1 NA TRBV19 CASSIVGGWYNEQFF TGTGCCAGTAGTATAGTTGGGGGGTGGTACAATGAGCAGTTCTTC
NA TRBJ2-3 TRBD2 TRBV30 CAWKAGGTDTQYF TGTGCCTGGAAGGCGGGGGGCACAGATACGCAGTATTTT
once TRBJ1-5 NA TRBV5-1 CASSLGGIHQPQHF TGCGCCAGCAGCTTGGGCGGTATCCATCAGCCCCAGCATTTT
NA TRBJ2-3 TRBD2 TRBV4-2 CASSQGGGGYSTDTQYF TGTGCCAGCAGCCAGGGCGGGGGGGGCTATAGCACAGATACGCAGTATTTT
NA TRBJ1-2 NA TRBV15 CATSRDLSGGGYTF TGTGCCACCAGCAGAGATCTATCGGGGGGTGGCTACACCTTC
NA TRBJ1-5 TRBD1 TRBV9 CASSVEGQDQPQHF TGTGCCAGCAGCGTAGAGGGACAGGATCAGCCCCAGCATTTT
NA TRBJ1-1 NA TRBV4-2 CASSLLGGMMNTEAFF TGTGCCAGCAGCCTACTCGGAGGGATGATGAACACTGAAGCTTTCTTT
NA TRBJ1-2 TRBD1 TRBV9 CASSVGGTALPNYGYTF TGTGCCAGCAGCGTAGGTGGGACAGCTCTACCTAACTATGGCTACACCTTC
NA TRBJ2-4 TRBD1 TRBV5-1 CASSLGLGQGMDF TGCGCCAGCAGCTTGGGTTTGGGACAGGGAATGGACTTC
NA TRBJ1-6 NA TRBV29-1 CSVQQGRDSPLHF TGCAGCGTTCAACAGGGCAGGGATTCACCCCTCCACTTT
NA TRBJ1-4 TRBD1 TRBV30 CAWSVLGQGEEKLFF TGTGCCTGGAGTGTATTGGGACAGGGGGAAGAAAAACTGTTTTTT
NA TRBJ1-1 NA TRBV3-1/TRBV3-2 CASRLETHTEAFF TGTGCCAGCAGGCTAGAGACTCACACTGAAGCTTTCTTT
once TRBJ2-1 NA TRBV6-6 CASTPRSGDSYNEQFF TGTGCCAGCACGCCGCGTTCGGGGGACTCCTACAATGAGCAGTTCTTC
few TRBJ2-1 NA TRBV9 CASSASNQGEQFF TGTGCCAGCAGCGCCTCCAATCAGGGGGAGCAGTTCTTC
NA TRBJ2-5 TRBD2 TRBV5-1 CASSLGQRGRETQYF TGCGCCAGCAGCTTGGGCCAGCGGGGCCGAGAGACCCAGTACTTC
NA TRBJ2-1 TRBD1 TRBV2 CASSGTGGYNEQFF TGTGCCAGCAGTGGGACAGGGGGCTACAATGAGCAGTTCTTC
NA TRBJ1-2 TRBD1 TRBV6-5 CASSTGQGGSGTF TGTGCCAGCAGTACCGGACAAGGGGGCTCCGGCACCTTC
NA TRBJ1-2 TRBD1 TRBV19 CASSPRQGNYGYTF TGTGCCAGTAGTCCCCGACAGGGGAACTATGGCTACACCTTC
NA TRBJ1-4 NA TRBV9 CASSGRESNEKLFF TGTGCCAGCAGCGGCAGGGAATCTAATGAAAAACTGTTTTTT
NA TRBJ1-4 NA TRBV6-5 CASSYGINEKLFF TGTGCCAGCAGTTACGGCATTAATGAAAAACTGTTTTTT
few TRBJ2-7 TRBD1 TRBV20-1 CSASQGAAEQYF TGCAGTGCTAGTCAGGGGGCGGCCGAGCAGTACTTC
NA TRBJ1-2 NA TRBV28 CATRRDGYTF TGTGCCACTCGACGGGATGGCTACACCTTC
NA TRBJ2-7 NA TRBV3-1/TRBV3-2 CASSHSDSEQYF TGTGCCAGCAGCCATAGTGATTCCGAGCAGTACTTC
NA TRBJ2-7 NA TRBV9 CASSAGGGGYEQYF TGTGCCAGCAGCGCAGGGGGAGGAGGCTACGAGCAGTACTTC
NA TRBJ2-5 NA TRBV3-1/TRBV3-2 CASSQVGVSQETQYF TGTGCCAGCAGCCAAGTCGGGGTATCTCAAGAGACCCAGTACTTC
many TRBJ2-3 TRBD1 TRBV11-3 CASSLGILGQVGTDTQYF TGTGCCAGCAGCTTGGGGATTCTCGGACAGGTCGGCACAGATACGCAGTATTTT
NA TRBJ2-7 NA TRBV14 CASSQDRASYEQYF TGTGCCAGCAGCCAAGACAGGGCTAGCTACGAGCAGTACTTC
NA TRBJ2-7 TRBD2 TRBV5-5 CASSSGEGSPGGIEQYF TGTGCCAGCAGCTCCGGGGAGGGGTCCCCGGGTGGGATCGAGCAGTACTTC
NA TRBJ1-4 TRBD1 TRBV5-1 CASSLATGGFNEKLFF TGCGCCAGCAGCTTGGCGACAGGGGGTTTTAATGAAAAACTGTTTTTT
NA TRBJ2-1 NA TRBV10-3 CAISDEVPNEQFF TGTGCCATCAGTGATGAGGTGCCCAATGAGCAGTTCTTC
few TRBJ1-2 NA TRBV11-2 CASARGLNYGYTF TGTGCCAGCGCGCGGGGGCTAAACTATGGCTACACCTTC
NA TRBJ2-2 TRBD2 TRBV2 CASRLAVHTGELFF TGTGCCAGCAGACTAGCGGTTCACACCGGGGAGCTGTTTTTT
few TRBJ2-3 TRBD1 TRBV19 CASSDRTGRRRTDTQYF TGTGCCAGTAGTGACCGGACAGGCAGGAGAAGGACAGATACGCAGTATTTT
NA TRBJ1-6 TRBD1 TRBV2 CASSDHSRDRGHSPLHF TGTGCCAGCAGTGACCATTCCCGGGACAGGGGGCATTCACCCCTCCACTTT
NA TRBJ1-3 NA TRBV30 CAWSPSGTYGNTIYF TGTGCCTGGAGTCCATCCGGGACTTATGGAAACACCATATATTTT